A selection of T cell receptor beta chains follows, all from one sample in a study of Graves' ophthalmopathy and Graves' hyperthyroidism. TCRdb used MiXCR to reprocess the multiplex PCR reads, holding one entry per CDR3 protein. The table has 740,000 or so distinct CDR3 sequences, around 40% seen once; the top ten hold about 40%. Material for sequencing was peripheral blood. The receptors here all came from an adult man with Graves' ophthalmopathy. CDR3s include the opening cysteine and the closing phenylalanine or tryptophan. The order of the fields is CDR3 protein, CDR3 DNA, J gene, D gene, V gene, clone size. A D gene is named only where the DNA matches it firmly. Rows may omit the clone size; those that give it use once, few, many or a size class.

CASRLAGGDTQYF | TGTGCCAGCAGGTTGGCAGGAGGGGATACGCAGTATTTT | TRBJ2-3 | . | TRBV7-8 | .
CSARGRLAAYEQYF | TGCAGTGCTAGAGGACGACTAGCCGCCTACGAGCAGTACTTC | TRBJ2-7 | TRBD2 | TRBV20-1 | many
CAWMGAFF | TGTGCCTGGATGGGGGCTTTCTTT | TRBJ1-1 | . | TRBV19 | many
CASSFGFADGEKLFF | TGTGCCAGCAGCTTCGGGTTTGCGGACGGGGAAAAACTGTTTTTT | TRBJ1-4 | . | TRBV7-2 | few
CASSYPRTANYGYTF | TGTGCCAGCAGTTACCCTAGGACAGCTAACTATGGCTACACCTTC | TRBJ1-2 | . | TRBV2 | once
CASTPTGGAKDQPQHF | TGTGCCAGTACCCCAACGGGGGGGGCCAAAGACCAGCCCCAGCATTTT | TRBJ1-5 | . | TRBV19 | many
CASSSPAGGKGTQYF | TGTGCCAGCAGTTCTCCAGCAGGCGGCAAAGGGACCCAGTACTTC | TRBJ2-5 | . | TRBV7-2 | .
CASSQDMTGELFF | TGTGCCAGCAGCCAGGACATGACCGGGGAGCTGTTTTTT | TRBJ2-2 | . | TRBV25-1 | .
CAISRDNEWGYTF | TGTGCCATCAGCAGGGATAATGAGTGGGGCTACACCTTC | TRBJ1-2 | . | TRBV10-3 | .
CASSLKVPGQGKHEQYF | TGTGCCAGCAGCTTAAAAGTCCCGGGACAGGGGAAGCACGAGCAGTACTTC | TRBJ2-7 | TRBD1 | TRBV11-2 | .
CATNGPVTGNHYGYTF | TGTGCCACCAACGGGCCGGTGACAGGAAATCACTATGGCTACACCTTC | TRBJ1-2 | . | TRBV24-1 | many